A single sample gave rise to the 24 T cell receptor beta chains below, sequenced in a study of T cell responses to AZD1222 COVID-19 vaccine. Sequenced by immunoSEQ multiplex PCR; TCRdb stores in-frame clones only, minus some. Of 73,000 or so clones listed, more than 70% are singletons. This sample comprised peripheral blood, obtained on day 0 of AZD1222 vaccination. These receptors originate from an adult in good health.

This clone was seen more than once but under ten times. This chain connects TRBV24-1 to TRBJ1-5, with TRBD1 identical over 7 bases. Germline CDR1 is KGHDR and CDR2 is SFDVKD. V gave up 5 bases and J gave up 6 bases; unmatched junction bases: 6. This CDR3 spans 14 amino acids. The CDR3 reads CATSASDRFQPQHF. The CDR3, as DNA: TGTGCCACCAGTGCTTCGGACAGGTTTCAGCCCCAGCATTTT.

The V call is TRBV7-7, the J call TRBJ1-1, with 11 bases fitting TRBD1. The CDR3 length is 15 residues. V lost 5 bases, J lost 5 bases, and 7 bases stayed unmatched. Germline lookup yields CDR1 SSHAT and CDR2 FNYEAQ (reference sequence). CDR3 nucleotides: TGTGCCAGCAGCCGGACAGGGGGCGAAAGGACTGAAGCTTTCTTT. Protein product: CASSRTGGERTEAFF.

The chain is built from TRBV5-5 and TRBJ2-7, with TRBD2 identical over 14 bases. From germline, CDR1 is SGHKS and CDR2 YYEKEE (reference sequence). J was trimmed by 4 bases and V by 4 bases; bases with no gene match: 4. The CDR3 consists of 15 residues. The CDR3 nucleotides are TGTGCCAGCAGCCTGACTAGCGGGAGGGCATACGAGCAGTACTTC. Its translation is CASSLTSGRAYEQYF.

The rearrangement joins TRBV11-1 to TRBJ2-7; D unclear. CDR3 length equals 14 residues. Germline CDR1 and CDR2: SGHAT and FQDESV (reference sequence). V lost 0 bases, J lost 5 bases, and 11 bases lay in between. Here the CDR3 DNA reads TGTGCCAGCAGCTTAGCTACGGTTCTCGACGAGCAGTACTTC. Protein product: CASSLATVLDEQYF.

This sequence joins TRBV9 and TRBJ2-2, with unresolved D. Between the trimmed V and J ends, which lost 0 bases and 1 base, there was a span of 10 bases. The germline V gene encodes CDR1 SGDLS and CDR2 YYNGEE. The CDR3 is 16 amino acids. DNA for the CDR3: TGTGCCAGCAGCGTAGGACTCAATAGGAACACCGGGGAGCTGTTTTTT. It specifies CASSVGLNRNTGELFF.

This clone was found a few times. The CDR3 sequence: CASSLGEVLFSGNTIYF. The CDR3 DNA reads as TGTGCCAGCAGCTTGGGAGAGGTTTTATTCTCTGGAAACACCATATATTTT. The chain combines TRBV5-5 with TRBJ1-3; D unresolved. Germline CDR1 and CDR2: SGHKS and YYEKEE (reference sequence). The CDR3 is 17 residues long. Trimming took 0 bases from V and 0 from J, leaving 13 bases between them. Complete variable domain (other parts from reference TRBV5-5 and TRBJ1-3): DAGVTQSPTHLIKTRGQQVTLRCSPISGHKSVSWYQQVLGQGPQFIFQYYEKEERGRGNFPDRFSARQFPNYSSELNVNALLLGDSALYLCASSLGEVLFSGNTIYFGEGSWLTVV.

The chain recombines TRBV28 with TRBJ2-3, with TRBD2 as a possible D gene (5 bases). From germline, CDR1 is MDHEN and CDR2 SYDVKM. The CDR3 runs to 13 residues. The V gene lost 2 bases and the J gene lost 6 bases, with 9 bases spanning the gap. CDR3 DNA: TGTGCCAGCAGTTTACCTGGGGAGGATACGCAGTATTTT. It yields the protein CASSLPGEDTQYF.

This chain joins TRBV7-2 and TRBJ1-5; TRBD1 agrees at 7 bases. J gave up 0 bases and V 5 bases, and 7 bases lay outside the gene matches. Germline CDR1 reads SGHTA; CDR2 reads FQGNSA. The CDR3 loop spans 16 amino acids. CDR3 sequence reads: CASSIGTAYSNQPQHF. CDR3 nucleotide sequence: TGTGCCAGCAGCATCGGGACAGCCTATAGCAATCAGCCCCAGCATTTT.

V usage is TRBV30 and J usage is TRBJ1-2; D might be TRBD1 (5 bases). CDR3 length: 12 residues. CDR1 is GTSNPN and CDR2 is SVGIG in the germline V gene (reference sequence). With 5 bases removed from V and 1 base from J, the gap between germline ends came to 8 bases. The CDR3 bases are TGTGCCTGGGGGGGATTTAACTATGGCTACACCTTC. This sequence encodes CAWGGFNYGYTF.

This clone was seen more than once but under ten times. The V call is TRBV5-1, the J call TRBJ1-1; possibly TRBD1 for D (6 bases). The CDR3 loop spans 14 amino acids. V lost 2 bases to trimming and J lost 2 bases, with 10 bases between them. Germline CDR1 SGHRS, CDR2 YFSETQ. As DNA, the CDR3 is TGCGCCAGCAGCTTCGGGACACTAAACACTGAAGCTTTCTTT. Protein sequence: CASSFGTLNTEAFF.

The V gene is TRBV2, the J gene TRBJ1-2; 7 bases align to TRBD1. The ends lost 7 bases at V and 3 bases at J; junction bases unmatched: 2. This CDR3 region has 12 residues. The germline gives CDR1 SNHLY, CDR2 FYNNEI. The CDR3 DNA sequence: TGTGCCAGCAAAGGGGGCGACTATGGCTACACCTTC. Its protein product is CASKGGDYGYTF. The full variable domain, its missing parts supplied by reference TRBV2 and TRBJ1-2, is EPEVTQTPSHQVTQMGQEVILRCVPISNHLYFYWYRQILGQKVEFLVSFYNNEISEKSEIFDDQFSVERPDGSNFTLKIRSTKLEDSAMYFCASKGGDYGYTFGSGTRLTVV.

This sequence joins TRBV30 and TRBJ2-7; 9 bases are a match to TRBD1. Germline V gene lookup returns CDR1 GTSNPN and CDR2 SVGIG (reference sequence). This CDR3 contains 14 residues. With V trimmed by 7 bases and J by 3 bases, 10 bases remained unmatched. CDR3 region: CASDGTGLYYEQYF. The DNA of the CDR3 is TGTGCCTCCGACGGGACAGGGTTGTACTACGAGCAGTACTTC.

This chain links TRBV6-5 with TRBJ1-3; D may be TRBD1 (5 bases). The CDR3 runs 14 residues. Trimming removed 6 bases at V and 0 bases at J, with 9 bases between. Looked up from germline, CDR1 is MNHEY and CDR2 is SVGAGI. This chain's CDR3 is CASSEGSSGNTIYF. DNA for the CDR3: TGTGCCAGCAGCGAGGGGAGCTCTGGAAACACCATATATTTT.

The CDR3 reads CASSFRGTGELFF. CDR3 bases: TGTGCCAGCAGCTTCAGGGGCACCGGGGAGCTGTTTTTT. The chain couples TRBV13 to TRBJ2-2; tentatively, D is TRBD1 (6 bases). CDR1 is PRHDT, CDR2 FYEKMQ, per germline (reference sequence). This CDR3 is built from 13 residues. The germline V and J ends were trimmed by 3 bases and 4 bases, with 6 bases remaining between them.

The chain couples TRBV5-4 to TRBJ2-5; 7 positions match TRBD1. The CDR3 consists of 13 residues. CDR1 and CDR2 from the germline V gene are SGHNT and YYREEE (reference sequence). J gave up 2 bases and V 5 bases, and 3 bases lay outside the gene matches. DNA of the CDR3: TGTGCCAGCAGGGGGACAGCACAAGAGACCCAGTACTTC. Translation gives CASRGTAQETQYF. The full variable domain, completed using reference TRBV5-4 and TRBJ2-5, is ETGVTQSPTHLIKTRGQQVTLRCSSQSGHNTVSWYQQALGQGPQFIFQYYREEENGRGNFPPRFSGLQFPNYSSELNVNALELDDSALYLCASRGTAQETQYFGPGTRLLVL.

Points on this clone: Germline and junction disagree at one end, which may indicate a read error. The chain's CDR3 is CASSPETGPFLWGF. The CDR3 DNA is TGTGCCAGCTCACCAGAGACAGGGCCTTTCCTGTGGGGCTTT. This rearrangement joins TRBV18 to TRBJ1-1; 7 bases line up with TRBD1. Germline V gene lookup returns CDR1 KGHSH and CDR2 LQKENI. The CDR3 length is 14 residues. Looking up the rest from reference TRBV18 and TRBJ1-1 gives the full variable domain: NAGVMQNPRHLVRRRGQEARLRCSPMKGHSHVYWYRQLPEEGLKFMVYLQKENIIDESGMPKERFSAEFPKEGPSILRIQQVVRGDSAAYFCASSPETGPFLWGFGQGTRLTVV.

This clone appeared once. This rearrangement joins TRBV2 to TRBJ2-7; unclear D gene. The CDR3 totals 11 residues. The ends were cut back, 6 bases at V and 1 base at J, with 4 bases in the middle. Germline values: CDR1 SNHLY, CDR2 FYNNEI. CDR3 residues: CASSISYEQYF. Here the CDR3 DNA reads TGTGCCAGCAGCATATCCTACGAGCAGTACTTC.

The chain recombines TRBV7-2 with TRBJ2-5; 9 nucleotides agree with TRBD1. With V trimmed by 0 bases and J by 4 bases, 9 bases remained unmatched. This CDR3 has 17 amino acids. The germline CDR1 and CDR2 sequences are SGHTA and FQGNSA. CDR3 nucleotides: TGTGCCAGCAGCTTAGCCGGGACAGGGACGAGGAGAGAGACCCAGTACTTC. The encoded protein is CASSLAGTGTRRETQYF.

This rearrangement joins TRBV27 to TRBJ2-7; either TRBD1 or TRBD2 may fit D (5 bases each). Trimming took 4 bases from V and 1 from J, leaving 11 bases between them. From germline, CDR1 is MNHEY and CDR2 SMNVEV (reference sequence). This CDR3 spans 14 amino acids. Written as DNA, the CDR3 is TGTGCCAGCAGTTCCCTCGGGACGTCCTACGAGCAGTACTTC. It yields the protein CASSSLGTSYEQYF.

The chain joins TRBV30 to TRBJ1-4; 7 positions agree with TRBD1. Trimming removed 1 base from V and 7 bases from J; junction bases left unmatched: 3. CDR3 length: 13 amino acids. Germline loops: CDR1 GTSNPN, CDR2 SVGIG (reference sequence). CDR3 sequence reads: CAWSGNRGEKLFF. In DNA, the CDR3 is TGTGCCTGGAGTGGGAACAGGGGTGAAAAACTGTTTTTT.

V is TRBV6-2 or TRBV6-3 and J is TRBJ2-2; D is perhaps TRBD1 or TRBD2 (5 bases each). CDR3 length: 18 amino acids. The germline V gene has CDR1 MNHEY and CDR2 SVGEGT. Trimming pared 4 bases from V and 3 bases from J, leaving 21 bases between. In DNA, the CDR3 is TGTGCCAGCAGTTTTACCCCGACCAGAAGGGGAGACACCGGGGAGCTGTTTTTT. It codes for CASSFTPTRRGDTGELFF.

The chain links TRBV12-5 to TRBJ2-7; no firm D call. The germline V gene has CDR1 LGHNT and CDR2 FRNRAP. V shed 3 bases and J shed 8 bases, with 11 bases lying between them. The CDR3 is made up of 12 amino acids. Here the CDR3 reads CASGFSSNQQYF. CDR3 DNA: TGTGCTAGTGGTTTCTCCTCCAACCAGCAGTACTTC.

This chain joins TRBV20-1 and TRBJ1-6; TRBD1 matches at 7 bases. The V gene's germline CDR1 is DFQATT and CDR2 SNEGSKA (reference sequence). This CDR3 spans 17 amino acids. With V trimmed by 3 bases and J by 0 bases, 8 bases remained unmatched. The CDR3: CSASNRDRSSYNSPLHF. Here the CDR3 DNA reads TGCAGTGCTAGTAACCGGGACAGAAGCTCCTATAATTCACCCCTCCACTTT.

The gene calls are TRBV7-9 and TRBJ2-7; D is perhaps TRBD2 (6 bases). The CDR3 is 15 residues long. V lost 5 bases, J lost 3 bases, and 17 bases lay in between. CDR1 and CDR2 from the germline V gene are SEHNR and FQNEAQ (reference sequence). The CDR3 here is CASSDRQGGRYEQYF. The CDR3 DNA follows: TGTGCCAGCAGCGACCGCCAGGGAGGTCGCTACGAGCAGTACTTC.